The T cell receptor beta chain described here comes from a study of regulatory T cells in long-lasting Graves disease. Study results and caveats: New patients shared 750 to 1,000 public clonotypes, and persistent patients shared more, with about 2,700.

CDR3-region Arm-PCR and iRepertoire HTBI primers produced the TCR beta libraries. TCRdb re-derived calls from the multiplex PCR reads in MiXCR, one entry per CDR3 protein. The sample carries 410,000 or so distinct CDR3 sequences, about 15% recorded once. This clonotype occurred many times. No antigen is known for it. Time point specified: newly diagnosed GD, antithyroid drugs for less than 3 months. PBMCs were the source of the RNA used for TCR sequencing. These records were also assigned to another study, of T cells in Graves' hyperthyroidism and ophthalmopathy. According to that study: The model anticipated ophthalmopathy a median around 6 months pre-onset.

Here the sequenced sample was peripheral blood mononuclear cells (PBMCs), taken at new diagnosis, from a patient treated with antithyroid drugs. The TCR originated in a woman aged 25 to 39 with Graves disease.

The CDR3 loop reads CASSGAGDMTDTQYF. The CDR3, as DNA: TGTGCCAGCAGTGGAGCGGGCGATATGACAGATACGCAGTATTTT. The chain carries TRBV28 and TRBJ2-3, with a tentative D call TRBD2 (6 bases). Trimming removed 5 bases from V and 3 bases from J, with 15 bases in between. The CDR3 is 15 residues long. The V gene's germline CDR1 is MDHEN and CDR2 SYDVKM.